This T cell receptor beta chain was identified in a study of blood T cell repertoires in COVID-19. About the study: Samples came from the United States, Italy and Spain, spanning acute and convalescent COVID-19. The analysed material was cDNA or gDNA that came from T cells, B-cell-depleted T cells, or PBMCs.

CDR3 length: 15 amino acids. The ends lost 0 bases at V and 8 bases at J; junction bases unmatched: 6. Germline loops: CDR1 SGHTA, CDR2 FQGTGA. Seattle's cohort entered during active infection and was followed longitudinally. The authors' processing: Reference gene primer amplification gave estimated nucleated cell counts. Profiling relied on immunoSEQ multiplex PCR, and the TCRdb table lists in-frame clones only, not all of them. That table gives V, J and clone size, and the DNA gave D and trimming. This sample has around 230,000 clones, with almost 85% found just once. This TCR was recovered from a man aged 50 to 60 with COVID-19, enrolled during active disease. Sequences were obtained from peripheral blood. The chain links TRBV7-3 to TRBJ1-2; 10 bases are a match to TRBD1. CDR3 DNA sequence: TGTGCCAGCAGCTTAACGTCCGGGACAGGGGAAGGCTACACCTTC. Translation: CASSLTSGTGEGYTF.